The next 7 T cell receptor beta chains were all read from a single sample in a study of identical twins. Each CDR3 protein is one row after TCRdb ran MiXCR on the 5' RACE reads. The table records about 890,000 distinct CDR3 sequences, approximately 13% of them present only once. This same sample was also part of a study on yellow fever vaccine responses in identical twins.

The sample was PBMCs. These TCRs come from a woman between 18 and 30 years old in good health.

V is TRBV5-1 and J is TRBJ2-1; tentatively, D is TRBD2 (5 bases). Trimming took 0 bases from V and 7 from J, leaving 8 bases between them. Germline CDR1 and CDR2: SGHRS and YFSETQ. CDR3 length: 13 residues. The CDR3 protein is CASSLDLANEQFF. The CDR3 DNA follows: TGCGCCAGCAGCTTGGACTTAGCGAATGAGCAGTTCTTC.

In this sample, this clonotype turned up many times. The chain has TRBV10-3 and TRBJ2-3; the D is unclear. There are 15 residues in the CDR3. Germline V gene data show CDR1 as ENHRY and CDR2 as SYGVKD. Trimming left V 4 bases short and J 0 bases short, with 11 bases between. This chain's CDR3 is CAISGSPPSTDTQYF. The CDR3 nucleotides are TGTGCCATCAGTGGTTCTCCCCCTAGCACAGATACGCAGTATTTT.

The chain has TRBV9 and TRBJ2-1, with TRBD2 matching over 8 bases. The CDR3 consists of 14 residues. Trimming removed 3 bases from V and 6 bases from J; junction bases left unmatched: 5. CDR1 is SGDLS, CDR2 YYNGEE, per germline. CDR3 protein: CASSGRLAINEQFF. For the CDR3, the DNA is TGTGCCAGCAGCGGCAGACTAGCGATCAATGAGCAGTTCTTC.

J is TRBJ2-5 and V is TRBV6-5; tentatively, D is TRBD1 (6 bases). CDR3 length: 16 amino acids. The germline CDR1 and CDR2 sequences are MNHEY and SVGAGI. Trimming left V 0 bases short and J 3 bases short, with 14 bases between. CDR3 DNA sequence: TGTGCCAGCAGTTACTCGATGACAGGAAGCAAAGAGACCCAGTACTTC. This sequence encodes CASSYSMTGSKETQYF.

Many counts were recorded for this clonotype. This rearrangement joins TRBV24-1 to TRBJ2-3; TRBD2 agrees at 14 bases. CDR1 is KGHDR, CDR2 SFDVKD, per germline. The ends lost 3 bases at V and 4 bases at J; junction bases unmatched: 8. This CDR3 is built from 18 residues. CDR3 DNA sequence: TGTGCCACCAGTGATCCGGGACTAGCGGGAGAGCATGCAGATACGCAGTATTTT. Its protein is CATSDPGLAGEHADTQYF.

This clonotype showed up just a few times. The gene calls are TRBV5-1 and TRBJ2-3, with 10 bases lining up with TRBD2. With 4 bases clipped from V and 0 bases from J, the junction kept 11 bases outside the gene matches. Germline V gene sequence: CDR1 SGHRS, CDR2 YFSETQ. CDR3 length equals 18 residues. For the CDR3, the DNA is TGCGCCAGCAGCGCCCGGACTAGCGGTTTGTCTAGCACAGATACGCAGTATTTT. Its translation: CASSARTSGLSSTDTQYF.

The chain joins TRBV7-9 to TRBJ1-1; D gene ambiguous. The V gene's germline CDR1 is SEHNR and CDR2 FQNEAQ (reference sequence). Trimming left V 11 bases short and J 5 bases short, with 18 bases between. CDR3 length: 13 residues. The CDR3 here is CALERASGTEAFF. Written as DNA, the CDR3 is TGTGCCCTCGAGCGGGCCAGCGGAACTGAAGCTTTCTTT.